The entry that follows covers one TCR beta chain sequence. Its target is unknown. PCR employed 60 Vbeta and 13 Jbeta primers. Measured with immunoSEQ multiplex PCR; TCRdb has only the in-frame clones, and not every one. The sample includes 130,000 to 150,000 clones, nearly 80% of them seen just once. With 4 bases clipped from V and 8 bases from J, the junction kept 9 bases outside the gene matches. The CDR3 length is 14 residues. CDR1 is MNHEY and CDR2 is SMNVEV in the germline V gene (reference sequence). This specimen belongs to a study of cytomegalovirus exposure and HLA in healthy donors. Study-wide results and caveats: Accurate HLA-A and HLA-B prediction from TCR beta sequences was reported for most subjects.

The TCR was taken from a man aged 35-49 years in good health and CMV-seropositive. The chain is built from TRBV27 and TRBJ1-2; TRBD1 matches 8 bases. Sequenced sample: PBMCs. Here the CDR3 reads CASSYPRGRGGYTF. CDR3 DNA sequence: TGTGCCAGCAGTTACCCCAGGGGGCGCGGGGGCTACACCTTC.